The 8 T cell receptor beta chains below all came from one sample that was sequenced in a study of CD8 T cells in ankylosing spondylitis. Their antigens remain unidentified. MiXCR, applied by TCRdb to the 5' RACE reads, yields one record per CDR3 protein. The table has 450,000 to 550,000 distinct CDR3 sequences, roughly 5.2% seen once; the top ten hold around 3.6%. Study-level points and caveats: Ankylosing spondylitis blood appeared to be characterized by a TCR beta motif of eight or nine highly homologous variants.

Sequenced material: blood, either unsorted or a sorted T cell fraction (not recorded which). The receptors shown here come from a male donor with ankylosing spondylitis.

The table lists this clonotype with many counts. The genes are TRBV28 and TRBJ1-6; D is uncertain. V was shortened by 8 bases and J by 7 bases, with 9 bases between the two germline ends. This CDR3 spans 12 amino acids. Germline V gene sequence: CDR1 MDHEN, CDR2 SYDVKM. The CDR3 nucleotides read TGTGCCAGCGTTCGAGGGAATTCACCCCTCCACTTT. This translates into CASVRGNSPLHF.

This clonotype was recorded many times. The chain has TRBV6-5 and TRBJ2-5; D is uncertain. This CDR3 has 12 amino acids. Trimming pared 9 bases from V and 3 bases from J, leaving 11 bases between. CDR1 and CDR2 from the germline V gene are MNHEY and SVGAGI. CDR3 DNA sequence: TGTGCCAGTGGATCTACAAAAGAGACCCAGTACTTC. Its translation: CASGSTKETQYF.

This clonotype was recorded at least ten times. V usage is TRBV27 and J usage is TRBJ1-1; D is unresolved. V lost 2 bases to trimming and J lost 6 bases, with 10 bases between them. The CDR3 is 13 amino acids. CDR1 MNHEY and CDR2 SMNVEV come from the germline V gene (reference sequence). The CDR3 protein is CASSLVGRSEAFF. The DNA of the CDR3 is TGTGCCAGCAGTTTAGTCGGGAGGTCTGAAGCTTTCTTT.

This clonotype was found many times. The chain couples TRBV6-2 or TRBV6-3 to TRBJ2-1, with a weak D call TRBD1 (5 bases). Germline CDR1 is MNHEY and CDR2 is SVGEGT. The V end lost 6 bases, the J end lost 6 bases, and 15 bases lay between the germline ends. The CDR3 sequence is 14 residues long. The DNA for the CDR3 is TGTGCCAGCAGCTTCTCAGGGATGGTCAATGAGCAGTTCTTC. It translates to CASSFSGMVNEQFF.

This clonotype occurred many times. The rearrangement uses TRBV7-9 and TRBJ2-3; D may be TRBD1 or TRBD2 (5 bases each). The CDR3 is 17 residues long. Trimming took off 6 bases at V and 5 bases at J, with 24 bases between the two ends. Germline CDR1 is SEHNR and CDR2 is FQNEAQ (reference sequence). The CDR3 coding sequence is TGTGCCAGCAGTCGTCTTAGCGACCTATTCGACAGAGATACGCAGTATTTT. This encodes CASSRLSDLFDRDTQYF.

At least ten counts were recorded for this clonotype. The chain employs TRBV20-1 and TRBJ1-1; maybe TRBD1 (5 bases). Trimming took 1 base from V and 3 from J, leaving 12 bases between them. This CDR3 region has 14 residues. Germline V CDR1 and CDR2: DFQATT, SNEGSKA (reference sequence). CDR3 in DNA: TGCAGTGCTAGAGTCCCCCAGGGATACACTGAAGCTTTCTTT. This gives the protein CSARVPQGYTEAFF.

This clonotype was picked up many times. The genes are TRBV7-2 and TRBJ2-1; a possible D gene is TRBD1 (6 bases). The ends were cut back, 5 bases at V and 12 bases at J, with 20 bases in the middle. The germline CDR1 and CDR2 sequences are SGHTA and FQGNSA. The CDR3 covers 14 residues. CDR3 sequence reads: CASSTGTSSVGQFF. The CDR3 DNA reads TGTGCCAGCAGCACAGGGACCTCCTCCGTGGGGCAGTTCTTC.

The chain couples TRBV15 to TRBJ2-7, with TRBD2 matching 11 bases. J was trimmed by 3 bases and V by 2 bases; bases with no gene match: 12. Germline CDR1 is LNHNV and CDR2 is YYDKDF (reference sequence). This CDR3 has 18 amino acids. The CDR3 DNA follows: TGTGCCACCAGCAGATTATCCATAGCGGGAGGGCCACACTACGAGCAGTACTTC. It codes for CATSRLSIAGGPHYEQYF. The whole variable domain, filled in from reference TRBV15 and TRBJ2-7, reads DAMVIQNPRYQVTQFGKPVTLSCSQTLNHNVMYWYQQKSSQAPKLLFHYYDKDFNNEADTPDNFQSRRPNTSFCFLDIRSPGLGDTAMYLCATSRLSIAGGPHYEQYFGPGTRLTVT.